This T cell receptor (beta chain) was recorded in a study of blood T cell repertoires in COVID-19. At the level of the study: Samples came from the United States, Italy and Spain, spanning acute and convalescent COVID-19.

Produced via immunoSEQ multiplex PCR; TCRdb's table is partial and in-frame only. This sample has around 150,000 clones; approximately 86% occur once, and the top ten carry approximately 8%. V gave up 1 base and J gave up 6 bases, with 13 bases separating them. Germline V CDR1 and CDR2: LGHDT, YNNKEL (reference sequence). The CDR3 extends over 15 amino acids. This clonotype was sampled from a man aged 55 to 70 with acute or convalescent COVID-19. What was sequenced was peripheral blood. V and J are TRBV3-1 (or the pseudogene TRBV3-2) and TRBJ2-1; possible D gene TRBD1, 5 bases. This CDR3 reads CASSQVGLSFNEQFF. CDR3 DNA sequence: TGTGCCAGCAGCCAAGTGGGGCTCTCATTCAATGAGCAGTTCTTC.